Following are 24 T cell receptor beta chains from one sample sequenced in a study of T-cell memory formation after mild COVID-19 (dated by TCRdb to about 2021). Library prep was done by 5' RACE. The sequencing machine was an Illumina NovaSeq 6000. TCRdb handled the public reads itself, with Q25 trimming in fastp and clone calling in MiXCR, and kept productive beta chains. Duplicate CDR3 protein sequences are folded into a single record with the most common DNA and genes. The sample table contains around 340,000 distinct CDR3 sequences; only one count was recorded for approximately 15% of them. 22% of the sample is held by the ten biggest clonotypes. Source material: PBMCs or a T cell subset sorted from them (not recorded which). Every receptor here comes from a man aged 18 to 30 who had mild COVID-19 (a few samples of this study predate the infection). The sample titles of this study are shuffled in the database, so cell type and time point are left out; the donor was told from shared clones.

This chain links TRBV10-3 with TRBJ1-1, with D possibly being TRBD1 (6 bases). Germline CDR1 reads ENHRY; CDR2 reads SYGVKD. The germline V and J ends were trimmed by 6 bases and 3 bases, with 14 bases remaining between them. This CDR3 comprises 14 residues. CDR3 DNA: TGTGCCATCAGCCTCCAGGGGATCGACACTGAAGCTTTCTTT. Protein: CAISLQGIDTEAFF.

There are a few counts of this clonotype. This is likely a read error, given that the CDR3 carries no conserved phenylalanine or tryptophan at its end. The chain links TRBV7-8 to TRBJ1-6; 8 bases match TRBD1. From germline, CDR1 is SGHVS and CDR2 FQNEAQ. This CDR3 comprises 14 residues. Germline trimming cut 5 bases from V and 7 bases from J; bases unmatched to any gene: 4. The CDR3 nucleotides are TGTGCCAGCAGCCCCCGGACAGGGAATTCACCCCTCCACCTT. This gives the protein CASSPRTGNSPLHL.

The rearrangement uses TRBV24-1 and TRBJ2-6; tentatively, D is TRBD1 or TRBD2 (5 bases each). The CDR3 runs 18 residues. Trimming took off 6 bases at V and 0 bases at J, with 17 bases between the two ends. Germline V lookup: CDR1 KGHDR, CDR2 SFDVKD. CDR3 sequence: CATSPTPGTLSGANVLTF. CDR3 sequence (DNA): TGTGCCACCAGTCCAACCCCGGGGACCCTCTCTGGGGCCAACGTCCTGACTTTC.

This chain connects TRBV25-1 to TRBJ1-2, with 8 bases matching TRBD1. V was pared by 2 bases and J by 3 bases, with 2 bases of the junction left unmatched. The CDR3 spans 14 residues. Germline lookup yields CDR1 MGHDK and CDR2 SYGVNS. As DNA, the CDR3 is TGTGCCAGCAGTGAACAGGGGGCATACTATGGCTACACCTTC. Translating it yields CASSEQGAYYGYTF.

The J gene is TRBJ2-5, the V gene TRBV27, with TRBD1 identical over 9 bases. CDR3 size: 16 residues. Germline CDR1 and CDR2: MNHEY and SMNVEV (reference sequence). V lost 5 bases and J lost 9; bases outside the gene matches: 16. CDR3 in amino acids: CASSPPRTGEAVAQYF. CDR3 DNA: TGTGCCAGCAGTCCTCCGCGGACAGGGGAAGCTGTCGCCCAGTACTTC.

The chain joins TRBV11-2 to TRBJ2-1, with 9 bases aligning to TRBD1. V trimming: 5 bases; J trimming: 6 bases; junction bases outside the gene matches: 8. Germline CDR1 is SGHAT and CDR2 is FQNNGV. The CDR3 extends over 15 amino acids. DNA of the CDR3: TGTGCCAGCAGCCGGGGGGACAGGGTCAGCAATGAGCAGTTCTTC. Its translation: CASSRGDRVSNEQFF.

In this sample, this clonotype turned up a few times. This sequence joins TRBV27 and TRBJ2-1; tentatively, D is TRBD1 (5 bases). V shed 8 bases and J shed 9 bases, with 11 bases lying between them. Germline V gene data show CDR1 as MNHEY and CDR2 as SMNVEV (reference sequence). This CDR3 contains 11 residues. The CDR3 DNA reads as TGTGCCAGCTTAGGGGCAGGTGAGCAGTTCTTC. This sequence encodes CASLGAGEQFF.

The chain employs TRBV6-6 and TRBJ2-3, with D possibly matching TRBD1 (6 bases). This CDR3 region has 16 residues. From germline, CDR1 is MNHNY and CDR2 SVGAGI (reference sequence). V lost 1 base and J lost 1, with 12 bases in between. CDR3 sequence reads: CASSYYRVTGTDTQYF. For the CDR3, the DNA is TGTGCCAGCAGTTACTACAGGGTAACCGGCACAGATACGCAGTATTTT.

This clonotype has more than one count but fewer than ten. The CDR3 region is CASSGRTISSGANVLTF. The CDR3 nucleotides are TGTGCCAGCAGCGGACGGACCATTAGCTCTGGGGCCAACGTCCTGACTTTC. The V and J genes are TRBV25-1 and TRBJ2-6, with no clear D. This CDR3 has 17 residues. The germline gives CDR1 MGHDK, CDR2 SYGVNS. V gave up 6 bases and J gave up 0 bases, with 15 bases separating them.

This chain links TRBV20-1 with TRBJ2-3; D not certain. Germline V lookup: CDR1 DFQATT, CDR2 SNEGSKA (reference sequence). V lost 2 bases, J lost 2 bases, and 8 bases lay in between. This CDR3 contains 13 residues. In nucleotides, the CDR3 is TGCAGTGCTAGACTCCGGAACACAGATACGCAGTATTTT. Translation gives CSARLRNTDTQYF.

This clonotype was counted ten times or more. V is TRBV5-1 and J is TRBJ2-2, with 10 positions matching TRBD1. The ends lost 0 bases at V and 5 bases at J; junction bases unmatched: 10. This CDR3 is 18 amino acids long. Germline values: CDR1 SGHRS, CDR2 YFSETQ. CDR3 sequence reads: CASSLDTGTGVSTGELFF. The CDR3 nucleotides are TGCGCCAGCAGCTTGGACACCGGGACAGGGGTTTCGACCGGGGAGCTGTTTTTT.

V gene TRBV7-9 combines with J gene TRBJ2-5, with 11 bases identical to TRBD1. V was clipped by 7 bases and J by 3 bases; unmatched bases: 7. Germline V gene lookup returns CDR1 SEHNR and CDR2 FQNEAQ (reference sequence). This CDR3 is 15 amino acids long. CDR3 DNA: TGTGCCAGCATCGCACCGGGACAGGGGGAAGAGACCCAGTACTTC. It is translated as CASIAPGQGEETQYF.

This chain uses TRBV7-3 with TRBJ2-1, with D possibly being TRBD1 (5 bases). CDR3 length: 13 amino acids. V was cut by 4 bases and J by 6 bases, with 10 bases left in between. Germline V lookup: CDR1 SGHTA, CDR2 FQGTGA. CDR3 coding DNA: TGTGCCAGCAGCTACGACAGCTTCAATGAGCAGTTCTTC. It codes for CASSYDSFNEQFF.

This clonotype was seen many times. The rearrangement joins TRBV6-5 to TRBJ2-1; possible D gene TRBD2, 6 bases. This CDR3 spans 11 amino acids. The V gene lost 6 bases and the J gene lost 7 bases, with 7 bases spanning the gap. Germline-derived CDR1 and CDR2 are MNHEY and SVGAGI. DNA of the CDR3: TGTGCCAGCAGGGCGGGGAATGAGCAGTTCTTC. This gives the protein CASRAGNEQFF.

This clonotype came up a few times. The rearrangement links TRBV30 to TRBJ1-1; TRBD1 aligns across 10 bases. Trimming cost V 0 bases and J 5 bases; bases outside gene matches: 15. The CDR3 spans 18 residues. Germline loops: CDR1 GTSNPN, CDR2 SVGIG (reference sequence). The CDR3 DNA sequence: TGTGCCTGGAGTGTAGCACTTGAGTTCGGGACAGGGGTGACTGAAGCTTTCTTT. This sequence encodes CAWSVALEFGTGVTEAFF.

The chain recombines TRBV7-9 with TRBJ2-5; 10 positions match TRBD2. Germline values: CDR1 SEHNR, CDR2 FQNEAQ (reference sequence). The V segment lost 5 bases and the J segment 0 bases; nucleotides outside the gene matches: 12. The length of the CDR3 is 18 residues. The CDR3 loop reads CASSQRGLAGENQETQYF. DNA for the CDR3: TGTGCCAGCAGCCAAAGGGGTCTAGCGGGGGAGAACCAAGAGACCCAGTACTTC. Full variable domain (missing parts from reference TRBV7-9 and TRBJ2-5): DTGVSQNPRHKITKRGQNVTFRCDPISEHNRLYWYRQTLGQGPEFLTYFQNEAQLEKSRLLSDRFSAERPKGSFSTLEIQRTEQGDSAMYLCASSQRGLAGENQETQYFGPGTRLLVL.

The chain recombines TRBV7-2 with TRBJ1-3; 9 bases agree with TRBD1. This CDR3 region has 12 residues. V lost 6 bases and J lost 7; bases outside the gene matches: 1. In germline, CDR1 is SGHTA, CDR2 FQGNSA. The CDR3 is CASRDRGNTIYF. The CDR3 bases are TGTGCCAGCAGGGACAGGGGTAACACCATATATTTT.

Only a few counts were recorded for this clonotype. This chain joins TRBV6-2 or TRBV6-3 and TRBJ1-5, with D maybe TRBD1 (5 bases). V shed 0 bases and J shed 7 bases, with 16 bases lying between them. CDR3 size: 16 residues. Germline V gene sequence: CDR1 MNHEY, CDR2 SVGEGT. The CDR3 reads CASSYSIWAGVQPQHF. CDR3 nucleotides: TGTGCCAGCAGTTACTCGATCTGGGCGGGGGTACAGCCCCAGCATTTT.

The DNA for the CDR3 is TGTGCCAGTAGTGGACAGAGCTCTGGGGCCAACGTCCTGACTTTC. This sequence encodes CASSGQSSGANVLTF. J is TRBJ2-6 and V is TRBV19; D possibly corresponds to TRBD1 (6 bases). Trimming took 5 bases from V and 0 from J, leaving 8 bases between them. CDR1 is LNHDA, CDR2 SQIVND, per germline (reference sequence). The CDR3 extends over 15 amino acids.

This clonotype was counted only a few times. The chain carries TRBV4-1 and TRBJ1-1; D gene unclear. V lost 1 base and J lost 0, with 6 bases in between. In germline, CDR1 is MGHRA, CDR2 YSYEKL. This CDR3 spans 14 amino acids. CDR3 region: CASSQVQMNTEAFF. CDR3 bases: TGCGCCAGCAGCCAAGTACAGATGAACACTGAAGCTTTCTTT.

The chain carries TRBV9 and TRBJ2-7; D might be TRBD1 (6 bases). The CDR3 consists of 14 residues. Germline CDR1 SGDLS, CDR2 YYNGEE. Trimming removed 4 bases from V and 4 bases from J, with 15 bases in between. The CDR3 is CASSPGTQIYEQYF. In DNA form, the CDR3 reads TGTGCCAGCAGCCCCGGGACACAGATATACGAGCAGTACTTC.

The chain carries TRBV5-1 and TRBJ2-7; either TRBD1 or TRBD2 may fit D (5 bases each). CDR3 length: 14 residues. In germline, CDR1 is SGHRS, CDR2 YFSETQ. The V end was cut by 5 bases, the J end by 2 bases, with 14 bases between. As DNA, the CDR3 is TGCGCCAGCAGGAGGGGTGATTTCCCCTACGAGCAGTACTTC. It translates to CASRRGDFPYEQYF.

This clonotype was picked up many times. The chain couples TRBV11-2 to TRBJ2-3, with a possible D match to TRBD2 (7 bases). The V and J ends lost 5 bases and 2 bases respectively, with 17 bases between them. Per the germline V gene, CDR1 is SGHAT and CDR2 is FQNNGV. The CDR3 extends over 16 amino acids. The CDR3 nucleotides read TGTGCCAGCAGCACACCCAAGGGGGGGGCCACAGATACGCAGTATTTT. Its translation: CASSTPKGGATDTQYF.

There are many counts of this clonotype. The chain recombines TRBV6-5 with TRBJ2-7; the D gene is possibly TRBD1 (5 bases). Germline V gene lookup returns CDR1 MNHEY and CDR2 SVGAGI. Trimming removed 0 bases from V and 5 bases from J, with 14 bases in between. This CDR3 is 15 amino acids long. The CDR3 protein is CASSYSTRAGNEQYF. The CDR3 DNA sequence: TGTGCCAGCAGTTACTCGACCAGGGCTGGGAACGAGCAGTACTTC.